The 9 T cell receptor beta chains in this list originate from one sample, sequenced in a study of T cell repertoires in cytomegalovirus infection. TCRdb recomputed calls from the reads with MiXCR, one row per CDR3 protein. The data contain 700,000 to 850,000 distinct CDR3 sequences, approximately 29% of them singletons. Their antigens remain unidentified. The sample was cultured CD8+ T cells from PBMCs, taken from culture after CMV antigen stimulation. Every receptor here comes from a human donor in good health (CMV status not recorded). Some clones in this sample may be carry-over from other donors' samples.

The chain combines TRBV12-3 or TRBV12-4 with TRBJ1-6; no clear D gene. The V end lost 6 bases, the J end lost 0 bases, and 6 bases lay between the germline ends. The CDR3 totals 14 residues. The CDR3 here is CASRVSSYNSPLHF. The CDR3 nucleotides read TGTGCCAGCAGGGTTAGCTCCTATAATTCACCCCTCCACTTT.

This clonotype showed up just once. This chain links TRBV10-3 with TRBJ1-2, with D tentatively TRBD1 (6 bases). The CDR3 is made up of 16 amino acids. V lost 4 bases, J lost 4 bases, and 19 bases lay in between. CDR1 is ENHRY and CDR2 is SYGVKD in the germline V gene. The CDR3 nucleotides are TGTGCCATCAGTGTTCCCCAGGGGCTCGAGGGCTATGGCTACACCTTC. It codes for CAISVPQGLEGYGYTF.

This clonotype was found a few times. This chain uses TRBV6-2 or TRBV6-3 with TRBJ2-5, with unresolved D. Germline V CDR1 and CDR2: MNHEY, SVGEGT. The CDR3 consists of 14 residues. Trimming took 0 bases from V and 3 from J, leaving 8 bases between them. The CDR3 region has the DNA TGTGCCAGCAGTTACTCGTTCACTGAAGAGACCCAGTACTTC. Translating it yields CASSYSFTEETQYF.

CDR3 residues: CASSLVDRADEQYF. The CDR3 DNA reads TGCGCCAGCAGCTTGGTTGACAGGGCTGACGAGCAGTACTTC. The chain uses TRBV5-1 and TRBJ2-7; 7 bases agree with TRBD1. Losses at the gene ends were 0 bases for V and 5 bases for J; bases not matched to a gene: 5. CDR1 and CDR2 (germline): SGHRS, YFSETQ. This CDR3 spans 14 amino acids.

This clonotype appeared once. The rearrangement links TRBV7-2 to TRBJ2-7; D ambiguous. Germline CDR1 reads SGHTA; CDR2 reads FQGNSA. The CDR3 loop spans 15 amino acids. V was trimmed by 7 bases and J by 2 bases, leaving 18 bases between them. The CDR3 nucleotides read TGTGCCAGCAACGGGTGGCGGACGGAAGCCTACGAGCAGTACGTC. It translates to CASNGWRTEAYEQYV.

As regards this clonotype: A much larger clone differs from this one at a single base, so this may be a read error. This rearrangement joins TRBV6-8 to TRBJ2-5, with 9 bases lining up with TRBD2. This CDR3 has 15 residues. Germline V gene lookup returns CDR1 MNHGY and CDR2 SAAAGT. CDR3 loop: CTSINGRGGVGTQYF. The CDR3 DNA is TGTACCAGCATTAACGGGCGGGGGGGCGTCGGGACCCAGTACTTC.

Notes on this clonotype: A single base separates this from a much larger clone, so it may be a read error. The chain joins TRBV12-3 or TRBV12-4 to TRBJ2-1; 9 bases fit TRBD2. This CDR3 is 22 amino acids long. Germline trimming cut 8 bases from V and 0 bases from J; bases unmatched to any gene: 26. CDR3 sequence reads: CASWAGLAWTPPDRSSYNEQFF. CDR3 in DNA: TGTGCCAGCTGGGCGGGACTAGCATGGACTCCACCCGACCGTAGCTCCTACAATGAGCAGTTCTTC.

This clonotype occurred once. One end of the junction varies from germline; a read error may be responsible. The V and J genes are TRBV20-1 and TRBJ1-6, with D tentatively TRBD1 (5 bases). Per germline, CDR1 DFQATT and CDR2 SNEGSKA (reference sequence). CDR3 length: 14 amino acids. CDR3 DNA sequence: TGCAGTGCCAGAGGGGCCTCCTATAATTCACCCCTCCACTTT. This encodes CSARGASYNSPLHF.

The V and J genes are TRBV7-9 and TRBJ2-1; either TRBD1 or TRBD2 may fit D (5 bases each). The length of the CDR3 is 14 residues. The V end lost 10 bases, the J end lost 6 bases, and 19 bases lay between the germline ends. The germline V gene has CDR1 SEHNR and CDR2 FQNEAQ (reference sequence). The CDR3 region is CANSSTGDGNEQFF. In DNA, the CDR3 is TGTGCCAACAGTTCCACCGGGGACGGCAATGAGCAGTTCTTC.